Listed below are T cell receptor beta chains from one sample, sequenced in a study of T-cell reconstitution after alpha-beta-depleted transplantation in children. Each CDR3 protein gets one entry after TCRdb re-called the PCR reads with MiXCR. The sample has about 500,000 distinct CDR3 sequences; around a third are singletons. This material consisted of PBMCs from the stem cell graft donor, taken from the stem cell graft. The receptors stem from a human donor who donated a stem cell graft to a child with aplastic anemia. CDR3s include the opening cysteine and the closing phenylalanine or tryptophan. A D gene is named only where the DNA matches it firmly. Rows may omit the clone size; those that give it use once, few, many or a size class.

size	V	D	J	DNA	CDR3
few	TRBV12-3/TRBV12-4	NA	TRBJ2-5	TGTGCCAGCAGTTTAAACCGAGAGATACTACAAGAGACCCAGTACTTC	CASSLNREILQETQYF
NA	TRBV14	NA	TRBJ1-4	TGTGCCAGCAGCCAGGTCACGGGCCGAATGCCGTTTTTT	CASSQVTGRMPFF
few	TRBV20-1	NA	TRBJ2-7	TGCAGTGCTAGAGTTACAGCGGACTACGAGCAGTACTTC	CSARVTADYEQYF
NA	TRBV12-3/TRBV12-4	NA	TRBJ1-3	TGTGCCAGCAGTTTAGCGCAGACACCCGGTAACACCATATATTTT	CASSLAQTPGNTIYF
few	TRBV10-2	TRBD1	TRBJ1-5	TGCGCCAGTAATCAGGGGGCGAGTCAGCCCCAGCATTTT	CASNQGASQPQHF
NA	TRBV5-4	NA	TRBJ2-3	TGTGCCAGCAGCTTGGAGCCCCCGGGGGCAGATACGCAGTATTTT	CASSLEPPGADTQYF
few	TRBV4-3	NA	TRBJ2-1	TGCGCCAGCAGCCAAGACAGGGCAGCCGATGAGCAGTTCTTC	CASSQDRAADEQFF
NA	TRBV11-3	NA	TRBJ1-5	TGTGCCAGCAGCTTAGATTTAGGCAGGGGATGGCCCCAGCATTTT	CASSLDLGRGWPQHF
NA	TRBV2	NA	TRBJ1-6	TGTGCCAGCAGTGGCGGATCACCCCTCCACTTT	CASSGGSPLHF
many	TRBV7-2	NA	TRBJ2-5	TGTGCCAGCAGCTTGGACACACTTCAGGAGACCCAGTACTTC	CASSLDTLQETQYF
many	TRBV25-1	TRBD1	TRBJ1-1	TGTGCCAGCAGTGAGGAGGGGGCTGGGAACACTGAAGCTTTCTTT	CASSEEGAGNTEAFF
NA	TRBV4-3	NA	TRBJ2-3	TGCGCCAGCAGCCAAGATAAGACCCCCGGGACAGATACGCAGTATTTT	CASSQDKTPGTDTQYF
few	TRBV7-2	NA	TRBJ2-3	TGTGCCAGCAGCTTAGACGCTAGCAGTTATACGCAGTATTTT	CASSLDASSYTQYF
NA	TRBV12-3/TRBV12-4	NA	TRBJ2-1	TGTGCCAGCATCCAACTTGGACAGCGCCCTAATGAGCAGTTCTTC	CASIQLGQRPNEQFF
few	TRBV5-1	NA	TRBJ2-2	TGCGCCAGCAGCTTACGACAACGAGTAGGGTATACCGGGGAGCTGTTTTTT	CASSLRQRVGYTGELFF
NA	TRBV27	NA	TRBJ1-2	TGTGCCAGCAGGGGATTTGGGGCCAGTGACGGCTATGGCTACACCTTC	CASRGFGASDGYGYTF
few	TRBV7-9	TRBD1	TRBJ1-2	TGTGCCAGCAGCTCCCGGGACAGGGTAGGCTATGGCTACACCTTC	CASSSRDRVGYGYTF
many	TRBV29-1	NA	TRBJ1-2	TGCAGCGTTGAAATCCCCCCTCGGGGCTACACCTTC	CSVEIPPRGYTF
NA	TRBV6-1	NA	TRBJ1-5	TGTGCCAGCAGTGAACGGGGAGCGTATAGCAATCAGCCCCAGCATTTT	CASSERGAYSNQPQHF
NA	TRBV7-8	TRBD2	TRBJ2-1	TGTGCCAGCATCCTAAACTGGCGGGAGCCCTACAATGAGCAGTTCTTC	CASILNWREPYNEQFF
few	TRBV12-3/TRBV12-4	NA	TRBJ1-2	TGTGCCAGCAGTTTACTGGGAGACAGACATGGCTACACCTTC	CASSLLGDRHGYTF
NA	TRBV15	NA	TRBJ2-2	TGTGCCACCAGCAGAGACACCACCGGGGAGCTGTTTTTT	CATSRDTTGELFF